This TCR beta chain was documented in a study of blood T cell repertoires in COVID-19. Whole-study context: From the United States, Italy and Spain came samples of acute and convalescent COVID-19.

This CDR3 is built from 16 residues. From germline, CDR1 is SGHRS and CDR2 YFSETQ. With V trimmed by 0 bases and J by 3 bases, 7 bases remained unmatched. Per the study methods: Quantification of nucleated cells was approximated via reference gene primer amplification. Method: immunoSEQ multiplex PCR; TCRdb's copy keeps in-frame clones and lacks some. For V, J and clone size, that table is used; D and trimming come from the DNA. The sample lists approximately 120,000 clones, 90% to 95% occurring once. Seattle patients were enrolled while actively infected and followed longitudinally. The sequence was collected from a man aged 50 to 60 with COVID-19, enrolled during active disease. V and J are TRBV5-1 and TRBJ1-1; 8 bases are a match to TRBD1. Sequencing used peripheral blood. The CDR3, as DNA: TGCGCCAGCAGCTTGGCCAGGGGGCCCTGGGACACTGAAGCTTTCTTT. Translation gives CASSLARGPWDTEAFF. Combining the CDR3 with reference TRBV5-1 and TRBJ1-1 gives the whole variable domain KAGVTQTPRYLIKTRGQQVTLSCSPISGHRSVSWYQQTPGQGLQFLFEYFSETQRNKGNFPGRFSGRQFSNSRSEMNVSTLELGDSALYLCASSLARGPWDTEAFFGQGTRLTVV.